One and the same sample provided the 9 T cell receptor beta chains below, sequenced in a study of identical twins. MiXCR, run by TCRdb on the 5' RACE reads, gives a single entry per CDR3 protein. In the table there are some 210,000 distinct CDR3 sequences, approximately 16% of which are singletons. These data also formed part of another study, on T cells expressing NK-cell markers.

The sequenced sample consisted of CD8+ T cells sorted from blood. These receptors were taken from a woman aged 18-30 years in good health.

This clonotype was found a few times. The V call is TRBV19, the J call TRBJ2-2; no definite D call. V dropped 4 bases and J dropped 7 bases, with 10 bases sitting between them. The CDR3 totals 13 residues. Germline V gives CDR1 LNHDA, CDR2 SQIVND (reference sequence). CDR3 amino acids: CASSNSGRGELFF. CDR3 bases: TGTGCCAGTAGTAACTCAGGTCGCGGGGAGCTGTTTTTT.

CDR3 nucleotide sequence: TGTGCCAGCAGCTTCTCCCGGGGGGAGCAGTACTTC. The encoded protein is CASSFSRGEQYF. The chain combines TRBV7-9 with TRBJ2-7, with a tentative D call TRBD2 (6 bases). Germline assignment: CDR1 SEHNR and CDR2 FQNEAQ (reference sequence). V was cut by 3 bases and J by 7 bases, with 10 bases left in between. The CDR3 consists of 12 residues.

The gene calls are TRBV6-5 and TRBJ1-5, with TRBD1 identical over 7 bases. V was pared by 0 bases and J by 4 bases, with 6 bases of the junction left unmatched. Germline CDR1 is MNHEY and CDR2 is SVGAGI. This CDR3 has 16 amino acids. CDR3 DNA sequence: TGTGCCAGCAGTTACTCGAGGACAGGCATTAATCAGCCCCAGCATTTT. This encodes CASSYSRTGINQPQHF.

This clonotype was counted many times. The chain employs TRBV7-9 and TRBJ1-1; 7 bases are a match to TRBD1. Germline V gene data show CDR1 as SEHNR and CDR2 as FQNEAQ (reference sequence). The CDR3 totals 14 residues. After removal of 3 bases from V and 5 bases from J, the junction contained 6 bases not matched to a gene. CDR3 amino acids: CASSFNRGPTEAFF. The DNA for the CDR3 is TGTGCCAGCAGCTTTAACAGGGGTCCGACTGAAGCTTTCTTT.

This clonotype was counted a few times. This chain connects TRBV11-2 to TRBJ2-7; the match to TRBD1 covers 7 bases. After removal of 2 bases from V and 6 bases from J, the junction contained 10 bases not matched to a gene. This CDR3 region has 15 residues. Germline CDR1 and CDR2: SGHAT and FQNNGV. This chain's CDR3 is CASSLWVRGRLEQYF. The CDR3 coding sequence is TGTGCCAGCAGCTTATGGGTAAGGGGGCGCCTCGAGCAGTACTTC.

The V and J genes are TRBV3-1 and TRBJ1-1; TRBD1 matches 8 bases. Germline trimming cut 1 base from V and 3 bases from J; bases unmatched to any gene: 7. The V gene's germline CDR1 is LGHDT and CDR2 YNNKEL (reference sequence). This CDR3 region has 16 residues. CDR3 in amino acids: CASSQGGRGRYTEAFF. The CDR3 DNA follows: TGTGCCAGCAGCCAAGGGGGCAGGGGGCGGTACACTGAAGCTTTCTTT.

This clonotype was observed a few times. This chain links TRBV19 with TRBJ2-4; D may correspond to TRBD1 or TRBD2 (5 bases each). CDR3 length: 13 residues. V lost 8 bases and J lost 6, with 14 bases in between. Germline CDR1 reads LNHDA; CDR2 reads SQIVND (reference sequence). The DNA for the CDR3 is TGTGCCAGTTCGAGGGGTCGGGGAAACATTCAGTACTTC. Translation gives CASSRGRGNIQYF. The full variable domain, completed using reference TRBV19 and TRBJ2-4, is DGGITQSPKYLFRKEGQNVTLSCEQNLNHDAMYWYRQDPGQGLRLIYYSQIVNDFQKGDIAEGYSVSREKKESFPLTVTSAQKNPTAFYLCASSRGRGNIQYFGAGTRLSVL.

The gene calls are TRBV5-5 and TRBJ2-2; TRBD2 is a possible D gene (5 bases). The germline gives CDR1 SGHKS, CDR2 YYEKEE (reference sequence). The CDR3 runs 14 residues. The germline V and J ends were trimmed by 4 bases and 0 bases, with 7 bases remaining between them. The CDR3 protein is CASSTGTNTGELFF. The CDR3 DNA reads TGTGCCAGCAGCACCGGGACGAACACCGGGGAGCTGTTTTTT.

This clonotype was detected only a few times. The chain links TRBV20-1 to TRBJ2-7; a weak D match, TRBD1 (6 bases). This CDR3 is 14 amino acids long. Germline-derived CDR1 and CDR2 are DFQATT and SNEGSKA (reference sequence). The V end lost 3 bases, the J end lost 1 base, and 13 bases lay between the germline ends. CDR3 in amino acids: CSASGQSLSYEQYF. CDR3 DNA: TGCAGTGCTAGCGGACAGAGCCTGTCCTACGAGCAGTACTTC.